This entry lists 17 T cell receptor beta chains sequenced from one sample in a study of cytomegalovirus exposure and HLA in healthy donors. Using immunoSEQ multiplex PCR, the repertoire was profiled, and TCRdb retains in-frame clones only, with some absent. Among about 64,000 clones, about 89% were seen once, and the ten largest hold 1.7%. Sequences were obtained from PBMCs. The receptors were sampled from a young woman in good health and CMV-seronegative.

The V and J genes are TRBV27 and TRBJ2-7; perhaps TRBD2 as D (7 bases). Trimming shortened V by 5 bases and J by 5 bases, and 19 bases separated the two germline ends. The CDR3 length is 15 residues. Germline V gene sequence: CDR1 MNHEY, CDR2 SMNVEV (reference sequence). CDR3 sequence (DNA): TGTGCCAGCAGTATTCTAGCGGTGGGGGCTCACGAGCAGTACTTC. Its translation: CASSILAVGAHEQYF.

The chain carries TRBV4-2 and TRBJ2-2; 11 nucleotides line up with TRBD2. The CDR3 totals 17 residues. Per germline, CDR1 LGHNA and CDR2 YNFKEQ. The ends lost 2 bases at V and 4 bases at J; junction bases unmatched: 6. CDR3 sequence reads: CASSQLPSGRPTGELFF. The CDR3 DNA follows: TGTGCCAGCAGCCAACTCCCTAGCGGGAGGCCCACCGGGGAGCTGTTTTTT.

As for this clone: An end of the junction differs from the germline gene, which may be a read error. The CDR3 region is CATSPGTGPYEQYF. The CDR3 nucleotides are TGTGCCACCAGTCCGGGGACAGGGCCCTACGAGCAGTACTTC. The chain has TRBV2 and TRBJ2-7; TRBD1 agrees at 9 bases. Germline values: CDR1 SNHLY, CDR2 FYNNEI. CDR3 length: 14 amino acids.

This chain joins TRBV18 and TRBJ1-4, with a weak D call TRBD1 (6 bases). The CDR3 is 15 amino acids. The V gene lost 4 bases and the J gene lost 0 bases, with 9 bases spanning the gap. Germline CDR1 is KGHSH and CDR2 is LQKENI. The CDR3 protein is CASSLSGATNEKLFF. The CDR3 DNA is TGTGCCAGCTCACTATCAGGGGCAACTAATGAAAAACTGTTTTTT. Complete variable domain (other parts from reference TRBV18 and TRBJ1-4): NAGVMQNPRHLVRRRGQEARLRCSPMKGHSHVYWYRQLPEEGLKFMVYLQKENIIDESGMPKERFSAEFPKEGPSILRIQQVVRGDSAAYFCASSLSGATNEKLFFGSGTQLSVL.

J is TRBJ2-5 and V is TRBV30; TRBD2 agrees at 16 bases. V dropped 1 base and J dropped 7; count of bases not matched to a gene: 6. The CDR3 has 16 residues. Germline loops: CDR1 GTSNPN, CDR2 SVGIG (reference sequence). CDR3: CAWSAPGLAGGPTQYF. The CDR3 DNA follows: TGTGCCTGGAGTGCCCCGGGACTAGCGGGAGGGCCGACCCAGTACTTC.

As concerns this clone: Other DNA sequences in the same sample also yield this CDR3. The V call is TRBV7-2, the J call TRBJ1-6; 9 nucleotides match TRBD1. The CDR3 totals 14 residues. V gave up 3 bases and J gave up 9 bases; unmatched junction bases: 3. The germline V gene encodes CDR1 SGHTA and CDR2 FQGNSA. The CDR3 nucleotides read TGTGCCAGCAGCTTGGGACAGGGAGGTTCACCCCTCCACTTT. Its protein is CASSLGQGGSPLHF.

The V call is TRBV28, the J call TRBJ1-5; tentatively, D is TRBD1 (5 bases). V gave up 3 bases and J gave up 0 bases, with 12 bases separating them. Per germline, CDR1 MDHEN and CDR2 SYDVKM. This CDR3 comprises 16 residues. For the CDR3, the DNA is TGTGCCAGCAGTTTCTTGCAGGGCATTAGCAATCAGCCCCAGCATTTT. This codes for CASSFLQGISNQPQHF.

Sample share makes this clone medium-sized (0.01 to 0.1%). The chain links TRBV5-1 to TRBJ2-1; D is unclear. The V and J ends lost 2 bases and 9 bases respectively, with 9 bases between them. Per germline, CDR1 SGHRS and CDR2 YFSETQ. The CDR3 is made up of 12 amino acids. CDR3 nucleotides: TGCGCCAGCAGCTTCGCCGGGTTTGAGCAGTTCTTC. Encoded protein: CASSFAGFEQFF.

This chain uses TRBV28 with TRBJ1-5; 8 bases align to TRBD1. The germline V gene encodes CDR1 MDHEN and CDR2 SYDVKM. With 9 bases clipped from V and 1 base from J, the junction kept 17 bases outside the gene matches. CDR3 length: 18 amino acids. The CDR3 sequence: CASSRVGQGATSNQPQHF. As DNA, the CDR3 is TGTGCCAGTAGTAGGGTTGGGCAGGGGGCGACGAGCAATCAGCCCCAGCATTTT. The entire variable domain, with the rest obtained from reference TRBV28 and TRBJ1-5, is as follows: DVKVTQSSRYLVKRTGEKVFLECVQDMDHENMFWYRQDPGLGLRLIYFSYDVKMKEKGDIPEGYSVSREKKERFSLILESASTNQTSMYLCASSRVGQGATSNQPQHFGDGTRLSIL.

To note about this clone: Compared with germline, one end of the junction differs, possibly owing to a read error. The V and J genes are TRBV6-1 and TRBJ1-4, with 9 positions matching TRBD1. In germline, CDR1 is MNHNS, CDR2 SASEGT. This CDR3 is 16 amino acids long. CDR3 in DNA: TGTGCCAGCAGAGAAGCTAATACAGGGGGCGTAAAAAAACTGTTTTTT. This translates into CASREANTGGVKKLFF.

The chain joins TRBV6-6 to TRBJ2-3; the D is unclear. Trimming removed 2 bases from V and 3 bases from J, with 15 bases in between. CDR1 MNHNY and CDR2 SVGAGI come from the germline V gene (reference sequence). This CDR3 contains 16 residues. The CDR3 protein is CASSYSRTLATDTQYF. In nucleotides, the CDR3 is TGTGCCAGCAGTTACAGCCGAACGTTAGCAACAGATACGCAGTATTTT.

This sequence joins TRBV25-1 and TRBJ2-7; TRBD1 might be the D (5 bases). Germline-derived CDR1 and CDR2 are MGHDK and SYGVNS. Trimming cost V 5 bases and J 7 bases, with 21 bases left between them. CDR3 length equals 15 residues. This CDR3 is CASSSSFQGLREQYF. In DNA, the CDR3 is TGTGCCAGCAGTTCAAGCTTCCAGGGCTTGAGGGAGCAGTACTTC.

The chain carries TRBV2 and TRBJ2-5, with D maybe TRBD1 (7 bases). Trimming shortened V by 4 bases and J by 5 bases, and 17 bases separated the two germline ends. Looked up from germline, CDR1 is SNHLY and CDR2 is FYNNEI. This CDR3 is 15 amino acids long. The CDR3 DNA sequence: TGTGCCAGCAGTGTCGGAGGGGGCCTGTTGGAGACCCAGTACTTC. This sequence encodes CASSVGGGLLETQYF.

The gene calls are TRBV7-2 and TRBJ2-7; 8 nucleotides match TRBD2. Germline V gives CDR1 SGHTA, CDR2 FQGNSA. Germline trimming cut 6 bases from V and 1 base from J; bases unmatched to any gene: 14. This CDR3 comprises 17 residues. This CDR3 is CASSSGGGRPTSYEQYF. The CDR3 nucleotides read TGTGCCAGCAGTTCGGGGGGCGGGAGGCCGACATCCTACGAGCAGTACTTC.

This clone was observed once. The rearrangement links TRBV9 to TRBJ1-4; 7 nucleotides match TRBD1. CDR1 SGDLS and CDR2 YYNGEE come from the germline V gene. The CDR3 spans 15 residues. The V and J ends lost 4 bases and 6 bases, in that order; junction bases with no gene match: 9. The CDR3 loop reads CASSTPTGRDEKLFF. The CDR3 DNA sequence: TGTGCCAGCAGCACTCCGACAGGGCGGGATGAAAAACTGTTTTTT.

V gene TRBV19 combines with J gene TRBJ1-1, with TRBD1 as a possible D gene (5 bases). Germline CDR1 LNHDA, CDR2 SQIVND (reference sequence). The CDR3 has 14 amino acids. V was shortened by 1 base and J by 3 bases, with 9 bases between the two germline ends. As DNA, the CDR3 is TGTGCCAGTAGTATAGTAGGCAGGGACACTGAAGCTTTCTTT. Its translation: CASSIVGRDTEAFF. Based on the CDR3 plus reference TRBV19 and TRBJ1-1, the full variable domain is DGGITQSPKYLFRKEGQNVTLSCEQNLNHDAMYWYRQDPGQGLRLIYYSQIVNDFQKGDIAEGYSVSREKKESFPLTVTSAQKNPTAFYLCASSIVGRDTEAFFGQGTRLTVV.

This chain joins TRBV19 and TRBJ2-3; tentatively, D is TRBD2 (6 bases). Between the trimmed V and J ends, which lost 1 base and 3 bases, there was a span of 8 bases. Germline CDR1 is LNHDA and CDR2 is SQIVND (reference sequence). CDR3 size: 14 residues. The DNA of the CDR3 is TGTGCCAGTAGTATAGTAGGACTAACAGATACGCAGTATTTT. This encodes CASSIVGLTDTQYF.